These 5 T cell receptor beta chains were sequenced from one sample in a study of tumor and adjacent non-tumor tissue in lung cancer. This sample's RNA came from whole unsorted tissue. A modified ARM-PCR protocol with three rounds of nested PCR amplified TCRbeta. TCRdb independently ran MiXCR on the multiplex PCR reads; one entry per CDR3 protein. The sample includes roughly 93,000 distinct CDR3 sequences, just over 65% of them seen just once. The source material was lung tumor tissue. The receptors were gathered from a man between 60 and 75 years old with non-small cell lung cancer.

On this clonotype itself: A read error may account for a junction end that differs from germline. The CDR3 nucleotides are TGTGCCAACAACCCCCCAGGAGGACAGGGGTTAGTTAGCAATCAGCCCCAGCATTTC. Amino acid sequence: CANNPPGGQGLVSNQPQHF. V and J are TRBV6-1 and TRBJ1-5; 9 bases match TRBD1. The CDR3 covers 19 residues. Germline assignment: CDR1 MNHNS and CDR2 SASEGT.

This clonotype came up once. This chain uses TRBV28 with TRBJ1-4, with no clear D. From germline, CDR1 is MDHEN and CDR2 SYDVKM. The germline V and J ends were trimmed by 6 bases and 6 bases, with 8 bases remaining between them. This CDR3 is built from 12 residues. The CDR3 is CASRKEYEKLFF. CDR3 sequence (DNA): TGTGCCAGCAGGAAGGAATATGAAAAACTGTTTTTT.

About this clonotype itself: Given a much more abundant clone one base away, this may be a read error. The rearrangement uses TRBV28 and TRBJ2-1, with a possible D match to TRBD2 (5 bases). Deletions cut 5 bases from V and 5 bases from J, with 22 bases between. The germline V gene has CDR1 MDHEN and CDR2 SYDVKM. The CDR3 runs to 17 residues. The DNA of the CDR3 is TGTGCCAGCAGTCCATACGTAGGTGGGAGAATGAACAATGAGCAGTTCTTC. Residues: CASSPYVGGRMNNEQFF.

Turning to this clonotype: It is likely a read error, because the conserved phenylalanine at the end of the CDR3 is missing. J is TRBJ2-2 and V is TRBV4-1; D is possibly TRBD2 (5 bases). The CDR3 totals 16 residues. From germline, CDR1 is MGHRA and CDR2 YSYEKL. V dropped 0 bases and J dropped 4 bases, with 12 bases sitting between them. CDR3 protein: CASSQEERPGTGELFS. The DNA of the CDR3 is TGCGCCAGCAGCCAAGAGGAGCGGCCGGGCACCGGGGAGCTGTTTTCT.

Comments on this clonotype: Possible read error: a much larger clone is one base away. The gene calls are TRBV11-2 and TRBJ2-4, with a tentative D call TRBD1 (6 bases). Looked up from germline, CDR1 is SGHAT and CDR2 is FQNNGV. The CDR3 is 19 amino acids. CDR3 amino acids: CVSSLGWGRRLLAKNIQYF. CDR3 bases: TGTGTCAGCAGCTTAGGATGGGGGCGCAGGCTGCTAGCCAAAAACATTCAATACTTC.